This T cell receptor (beta chain) was profiled in a study of OX40 agonist ivuxolimab in advanced cancers. This clone has a handful of counts. There are 11 residues in the CDR3. Trimming cost V 5 bases and J 5 bases, with 3 bases left between them. The germline CDR1 and CDR2 sequences are SGHTA and FQGTGA. This table comes from immunoSEQ multiplex PCR, and its TCRdb copy is limited to in-frame clones, with some not included. The data show roughly 80,000 clones, approximately 85% seen once. This material consisted of CD4+ or CD8+ T cells sorted from blood, taken in a trial of the OX40 agonist ivuxolimab. The chain recombines TRBV7-3 with TRBJ1-4; D is unresolved. The receptor was isolated from an adult with an advanced solid tumor such as melanoma, head and neck, liver or kidney cancer. The CDR3 here is CASSPNEKLFF. The CDR3 DNA reads TGTGCCAGCAGCCCAAATGAAAAACTGTTTTTT.